The next 5 T cell receptor beta chains were all read from a single sample in a study of cytomegalovirus exposure and HLA in healthy donors. The repertoire was sequenced with immunoSEQ multiplex PCR; TCRdb's copy has only in-frame clones and lacks some. The data show tens of thousands of clones, 85% to 95% seen once. Sequencing was performed on PBMCs. These receptors were collected from a man aged 18 to 29 in good health and CMV-seropositive.

This rearrangement joins TRBV5-6 to TRBJ2-1, with 15 bases aligning to TRBD2. The CDR3 loop spans 15 amino acids. Per the germline V gene, CDR1 is SGHDT and CDR2 is YYEEEE. V shed 4 bases, J shed 6 bases, and the junction held 2 bases outside the gene matches. As DNA, the CDR3 is TGTGCCAGCAGCACGGGACTAGCGGGGGGCAATGAGCAGTTCTTC. Translating it yields CASSTGLAGGNEQFF.

V usage is TRBV4-2 and J usage is TRBJ2-5; D possibly corresponds to TRBD1 (6 bases). The closer fit of TRBJ2-7 to the DNA end suggests the J call may be wrong. The CDR3 contains 14 residues. The germline V gene has CDR1 LGHNA and CDR2 YNFKEQ. The CDR3 loop is CASDSRGSGYEQYF. Written as DNA, the CDR3 is TGTGCCAGCGATAGTAGGGGGAGTGGGTACGAGCAGTACTTC.

The chain combines TRBV6-4 with TRBJ2-7; maybe TRBD2 (6 bases). Per germline, CDR1 MRHNA and CDR2 SNTAGT. Trimming took off 2 bases at V and 6 bases at J, with 14 bases between the two ends. The length of the CDR3 is 14 residues. The CDR3 here is CASSDGGGDGEQYF. The CDR3 DNA is TGTGCCAGCAGTGACGGGGGAGGCGACGGCGAGCAGTACTTC.

This chain links TRBV13 with TRBJ2-7; D is perhaps TRBD2 (6 bases). There are 13 residues in the CDR3. Germline CDR1 is PRHDT and CDR2 is FYEKMQ (reference sequence). Trimming removed 2 bases at V and 4 bases at J, with 9 bases between. In DNA, the CDR3 is TGTGCCAGCAGCTTAAGTGGGGGGTACGAGCAGTACTTC. Translation: CASSLSGGYEQYF.

This chain links TRBV4-2 with TRBJ1-1; D remains unclear. This CDR3 is 15 amino acids long. The V end lost 1 base, the J end lost 2 bases, and 11 bases lay between the germline ends. Per germline, CDR1 LGHNA and CDR2 YNFKEQ. The CDR3 is CASSQASVANTEAFF. CDR3 bases: TGTGCCAGCAGCCAAGCCAGTGTGGCAAACACTGAAGCTTTCTTT.